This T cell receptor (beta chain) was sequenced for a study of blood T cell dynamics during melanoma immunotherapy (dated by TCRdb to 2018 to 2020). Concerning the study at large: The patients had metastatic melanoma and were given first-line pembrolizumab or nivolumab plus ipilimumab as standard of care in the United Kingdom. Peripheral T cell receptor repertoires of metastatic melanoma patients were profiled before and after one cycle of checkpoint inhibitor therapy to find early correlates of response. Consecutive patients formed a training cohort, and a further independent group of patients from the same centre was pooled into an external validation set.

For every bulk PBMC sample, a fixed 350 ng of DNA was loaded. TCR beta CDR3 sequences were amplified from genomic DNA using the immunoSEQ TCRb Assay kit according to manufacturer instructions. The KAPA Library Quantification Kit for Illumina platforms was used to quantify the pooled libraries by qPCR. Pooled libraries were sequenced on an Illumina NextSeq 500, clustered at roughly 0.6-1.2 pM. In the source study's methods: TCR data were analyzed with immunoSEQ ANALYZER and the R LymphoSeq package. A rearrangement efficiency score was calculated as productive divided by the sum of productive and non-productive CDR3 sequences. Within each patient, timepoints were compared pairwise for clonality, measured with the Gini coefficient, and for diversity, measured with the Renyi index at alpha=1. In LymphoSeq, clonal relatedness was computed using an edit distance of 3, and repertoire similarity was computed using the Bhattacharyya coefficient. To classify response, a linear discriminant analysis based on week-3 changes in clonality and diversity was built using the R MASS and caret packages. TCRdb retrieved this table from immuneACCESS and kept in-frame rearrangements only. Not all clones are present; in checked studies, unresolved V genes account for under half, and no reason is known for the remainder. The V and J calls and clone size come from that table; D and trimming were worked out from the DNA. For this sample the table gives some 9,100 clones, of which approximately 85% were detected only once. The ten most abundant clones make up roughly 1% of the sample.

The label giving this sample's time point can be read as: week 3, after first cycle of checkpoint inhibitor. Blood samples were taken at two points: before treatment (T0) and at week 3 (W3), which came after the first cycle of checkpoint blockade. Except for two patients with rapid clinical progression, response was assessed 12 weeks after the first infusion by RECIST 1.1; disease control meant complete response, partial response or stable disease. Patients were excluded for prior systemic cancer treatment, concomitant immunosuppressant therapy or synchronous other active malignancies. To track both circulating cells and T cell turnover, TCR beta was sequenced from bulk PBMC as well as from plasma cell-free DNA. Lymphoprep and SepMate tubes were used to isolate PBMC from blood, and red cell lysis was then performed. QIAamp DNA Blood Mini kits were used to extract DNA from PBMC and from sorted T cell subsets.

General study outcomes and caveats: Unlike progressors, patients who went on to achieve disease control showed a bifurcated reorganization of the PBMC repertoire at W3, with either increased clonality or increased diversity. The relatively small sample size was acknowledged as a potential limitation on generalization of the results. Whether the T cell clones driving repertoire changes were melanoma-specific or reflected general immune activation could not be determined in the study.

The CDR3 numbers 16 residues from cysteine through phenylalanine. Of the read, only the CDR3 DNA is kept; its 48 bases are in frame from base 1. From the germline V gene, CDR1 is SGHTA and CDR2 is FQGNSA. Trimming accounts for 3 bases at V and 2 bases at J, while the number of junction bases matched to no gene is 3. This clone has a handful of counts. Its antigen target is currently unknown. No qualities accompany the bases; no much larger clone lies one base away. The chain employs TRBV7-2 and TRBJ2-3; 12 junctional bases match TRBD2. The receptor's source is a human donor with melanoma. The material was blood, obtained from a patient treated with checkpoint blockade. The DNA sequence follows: TGTGCCAGCAGCTTTACTAGCGGGGGGTTCACAGATACGCAGTATTTT. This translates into CASSFTSGGFTDTQYF.